This TCR beta chain is from a study of cytotoxic CD8 clonotypes in ibrutinib-treated CLL. Study-wide results and limits: Clonotypes that were public were uncommon, and they contracted or stayed stable on treatment.

The CDR3 is made up of 11 amino acids. Germline V CDR1 and CDR2: MNHNS, SASEGT. Investigators sought sequencing depths of between 1 in 200,000 and 1 in 1 million T cells. TCRdb keeps only in-frame clones here, not all; method: immunoSEQ multiplex PCR. The table lists a few hundred thousand clones, 80% of them singletons. As regards this clone: Antigen specificity is unknown. One junction end does not reproduce the germline sequence, and a read error may be involved.

Specimen: PBMCs, collected before ibrutinib treatment. The receptor was isolated from a human donor with chronic lymphocytic leukemia. The chain links TRBV6-1 to TRBJ2-1, with D possibly being TRBD1 or TRBD2 (5 bases each). The CDR3 coding sequence is TGCGAGTCGGGACCCTCGAGGGAGCAGTTCTTC. It yields the protein CESGPSREQFF.